Listed here are 23 T cell receptor beta chains from one sample, sequenced in a study of blood T cell repertoires in COVID-19. Only in-frame clones appear in the TCRdb table, and some are missing; sequencing was by immunoSEQ multiplex PCR. The sample yields over 70,000 clones, about 91% seen once. Sequenced material: peripheral blood. The receptors come from a human donor with active COVID-19. The donor label of this sample is uncertain.

This rearrangement joins TRBV24-1 to TRBJ1-1, with 7 bases identical to TRBD1. V lost 2 bases to trimming and J lost 0 bases; unmatched junction nucleotides: 11. The germline V gene encodes CDR1 KGHDR and CDR2 SFDVKD. The CDR3 length is 18 residues. Here the CDR3 reads CATSDSPGQPHMNTEAFF. CDR3 DNA: TGTGCCACCAGTGATTCTCCGGGACAGCCTCACATGAACACTGAAGCTTTCTTT.

The V and J genes are TRBV18 and TRBJ1-2, with TRBD1 matching 8 bases. From germline, CDR1 is KGHSH and CDR2 LQKENI. The CDR3 extends over 15 amino acids. V shed 3 bases and J 8 bases; nucleotides not matched to a gene: 11. The CDR3 region is CASSPGGQAGEGYTF. DNA for the CDR3: TGTGCCAGCTCACCGGGGGGACAGGCCGGGGAAGGCTACACCTTC.

V usage is TRBV5-1 and J usage is TRBJ1-1; TRBD1 aligns across 7 bases. V shed 4 bases, J shed 2 bases, and the junction held 5 bases outside the gene matches. Germline loops: CDR1 SGHRS, CDR2 YFSETQ. This CDR3 region has 14 residues. The CDR3 DNA reads as TGCGCCAGCAGCCCGGGACAGACAAACACTGAAGCTTTCTTT. Its protein product is CASSPGQTNTEAFF. The whole variable domain, remainder taken from reference TRBV5-1 and TRBJ1-1, is KAGVTQTPRYLIKTRGQQVTLSCSPISGHRSVSWYQQTPGQGLQFLFEYFSETQRNKGNFPGRFSGRQFSNSRSEMNVSTLELGDSALYLCASSPGQTNTEAFFGQGTRLTVV.

This chain links TRBV5-8 with TRBJ1-4; possible D gene TRBD1, 5 bases. Germline assignment: CDR1 SGHTS and CDR2 YDEGEE. The CDR3 is made up of 15 amino acids. Trimming shortened V by 0 bases and J by 8 bases, and 14 bases separated the two germline ends. The CDR3 nucleotides are TGTGCCAGCAGCTTGGAAGGGTCAGGGATCGAAAAACTGTTTTTT. Translation gives CASSLEGSGIEKLFF.

The chain has TRBV6-5 and TRBJ1-1; tentative D call: TRBD1 (5 bases). Germline V gene data show CDR1 as MNHEY and CDR2 as SVGAGI. CDR3 size: 13 residues. Trimming removed 8 bases from V and 3 bases from J, with 13 bases in between. The DNA for the CDR3 is TGTGCCAGCCAGGGTAGGTCGTACACTGAAGCTTTCTTT. Translating gives CASQGRSYTEAFF.

About this clone: This CDR3 is also generated by other DNA sequences in the sample. V is TRBV11-2 and J is TRBJ2-1; 9 bases line up with TRBD2. The CDR3 runs 14 residues. V shed 6 bases and J 6 bases; nucleotides not matched to a gene: 6. The germline gives CDR1 SGHAT, CDR2 FQNNGV. The CDR3 spells CASSGRGGANEQFF. The CDR3 DNA is TGTGCCAGCAGTGGGCGGGGGGGGGCCAATGAGCAGTTCTTC.

The chain joins TRBV6-5 to TRBJ2-3, with 12 nucleotides matching TRBD2. Germline values: CDR1 MNHEY, CDR2 SVGAGI. Trimming took 5 bases from V and 3 from J; bases not matched to a gene: 3. This CDR3 is built from 15 residues. The CDR3: CASSKLAGGTDTQYF. As DNA, the CDR3 is TGTGCCAGCAGTAAACTAGCGGGGGGAACAGATACGCAGTATTTT.

This chain's CDR3 is CASSFPGQETQYF. CDR3 nucleotides: TGTGCCAGCAGCTTCCCAGGACAAGAGACCCAGTACTTC. The chain uses TRBV7-2 and TRBJ2-5, with D uncertain. The CDR3 is 13 residues long. V dropped 3 bases and J dropped 2 bases, with 7 bases sitting between them. The V gene's germline CDR1 is SGHTA and CDR2 FQGNSA.

The chain is built from TRBV18 and TRBJ2-4; D is undetermined. Germline CDR1 reads KGHSH; CDR2 reads LQKENI. Trimming took off 3 bases at V and 0 bases at J, with 6 bases between the two ends. The CDR3 sequence is 14 residues long. Here the CDR3 DNA reads TGTGCCAGCTCACCCCAACTAGCCAAAAACATTCAGTACTTC. It yields the protein CASSPQLAKNIQYF.

V usage is TRBV2 and J usage is TRBJ2-2; no reliable D call. Trimming cost V 7 bases and J 1 base, with 10 bases left between them. The CDR3 is 14 residues long. The germline CDR1 and CDR2 sequences are SNHLY and FYNNEI. CDR3 region: CASMRSVNTGELFF. Written as DNA, the CDR3 is TGTGCCAGCATGAGGTCCGTGAACACCGGGGAGCTGTTTTTT.

This chain connects TRBV12-2 to TRBJ1-5; TRBD1, the table's D call, lacks a check against the DNA. TRBV12-2 has pseudogene status. This CDR3 is built from 18 residues. CDR3 loop: CASRLVSGIRGWNQPQHF. CDR3 DNA: TGTGCAAGTCGCTTAGTTTCCGGGATCAGGGGTTGGAATCAGCCCCAGCATTTT.

The V call is TRBV10-2, the J call TRBJ2-1, with 9 positions matching TRBD1. Germline CDR1 reads WSHSY; CDR2 reads SAAADI. With V trimmed by 8 bases and J by 7 bases, 6 bases remained unmatched. The CDR3 totals 13 residues. CDR3 sequence (DNA): TGCGCCAGCTCCCCCGACAGGGGGAATGAGCAGTTCTTC. Protein: CASSPDRGNEQFF.

The chain carries TRBV5-8 and TRBJ2-5; 7 bases are shared with TRBD1. There are 14 residues in the CDR3. Germline V gene sequence: CDR1 SGHTS, CDR2 YDEGEE. Trimming cost V 0 bases and J 2 bases; bases outside gene matches: 1. In DNA form, the CDR3 reads TGTGCCAGCAGCTTGGAGACAGGGCAAGAGACCCAGTACTTC. As protein: CASSLETGQETQYF. The variable domain in full, with the rest retrieved from reference TRBV5-8 and TRBJ2-5, is EAGVTQSPTHLIKTRGQQATLRCSPISGHTSVYWYQQALGLGLQFLLWYDEGEERNRGNFPPRFSGRQFPNYSSELNVNALELEDSALYLCASSLETGQETQYFGPGTRLLVL.

The chain recombines TRBV5-1 with TRBJ2-1, with 13 bases matching TRBD2. V gave up 4 bases and J gave up 3 bases; unmatched junction bases: 10. Germline CDR1 SGHRS, CDR2 YFSETQ. The length of the CDR3 is 18 residues. The CDR3 loop reads CASSDPGLAGTVYNEQFF. CDR3 nucleotide sequence: TGCGCCAGCAGCGATCCGGGACTAGCGGGGACAGTCTACAATGAGCAGTTCTTC. The variable domain in full, completed from reference TRBV5-1 and TRBJ2-1, reads KAGVTQTPRYLIKTRGQQVTLSCSPISGHRSVSWYQQTPGQGLQFLFEYFSETQRNKGNFPGRFSGRQFSNSRSEMNVSTLELGDSALYLCASSDPGLAGTVYNEQFFGPGTRLTVL.

This chain links TRBV2 with TRBJ1-2; 10 positions match TRBD1. The CDR3 totals 14 residues. V dropped 6 bases and J dropped 10; count of bases not matched to a gene: 11. Germline V lookup: CDR1 SNHLY, CDR2 FYNNEI. CDR3 in amino acids: CASRRDRGREDYTF. The CDR3 DNA reads as TGTGCCAGCAGGCGTGACAGGGGGCGGGAGGACTACACCTTC.

The chain couples TRBV5-1 to TRBJ1-2, with D tentatively TRBD1 (6 bases). Germline V lookup: CDR1 SGHRS, CDR2 YFSETQ. V was trimmed by 0 bases and J by 8 bases, leaving 14 bases between them. The CDR3 totals 14 residues. CDR3 bases: TGCGCCAGCAGCTTGGCCGACAGGTTAAAGGGCTACACCTTC. It encodes CASSLADRLKGYTF.

The rearrangement uses TRBV6-6 and TRBJ1-4; D is uncertain. In germline, CDR1 is MNHNY, CDR2 SVGAGI (reference sequence). The length of the CDR3 is 17 residues. Trimming took 5 bases from V and 0 from J, leaving 16 bases between them. The CDR3 DNA follows: TGTGCCAGCAGTCACATGCTCCCGTCCGCAACTAATGAAAAACTGTTTTTT. Translation: CASSHMLPSATNEKLFF.

The J gene is TRBJ1-2, the V gene TRBV7-9; the match to TRBD1 covers 7 bases. From germline, CDR1 is SEHNR and CDR2 FQNEAQ (reference sequence). The CDR3 sequence is 12 residues long. V lost 4 bases and J lost 5; bases outside the gene matches: 1. The CDR3 coding sequence is TGTGCCAGCAGCTCGGGACAGTATGGCTACACCTTC. The encoded protein is CASSSGQYGYTF.

J is TRBJ2-5 and V is TRBV5-1, with D uncertain. Germline CDR1 is SGHRS and CDR2 is YFSETQ. Trimming stripped 4 bases from V and 1 base from J, with 5 bases between. The CDR3 sequence is 12 residues long. The CDR3 here is CASSLSQETQYF. In DNA form, the CDR3 reads TGCGCCAGCAGCCTAAGCCAAGAGACCCAGTACTTC.

V and J are TRBV13 and TRBJ2-1, with 7 bases lining up with TRBD1. The V gene end was trimmed by 5 bases and the J gene end by 7 bases; junction bases not matched to a gene: 8. Germline CDR1 reads PRHDT; CDR2 reads FYEKMQ (reference sequence). This CDR3 has 14 residues. The CDR3 here is CASSGRQGMNEQFF. CDR3 coding DNA: TGTGCCAGCAGCGGTAGACAGGGCATGAATGAGCAGTTCTTC.

J is TRBJ1-6 and V is TRBV7-9; the D gene is possibly TRBD1 (6 bases). Trimming shortened V by 4 bases and J by 6 bases, and 13 bases separated the two germline ends. CDR1 SEHNR and CDR2 FQNEAQ come from the germline V gene (reference sequence). The CDR3 covers 15 residues. The CDR3 reads CASSSTGMGNSPLHF. In DNA, the CDR3 is TGTGCCAGCAGCTCTACAGGGATGGGTAATTCACCCCTCCACTTT.

The chain carries TRBV6-6 and TRBJ2-3, with D possibly TRBD2 on 7 matching bases. The V gene's germline CDR1 is MNHNY and CDR2 SVGAGI (reference sequence). The CDR3 covers 16 residues. Trimming shortened V by 5 bases and J by 1 base, and 16 bases separated the two germline ends. This CDR3 reads CASSPRGARGTDTQYF. The CDR3 coding sequence is TGTGCCAGCAGTCCCCGGGGGGCCCGGGGCACAGATACGCAGTATTTT.

This clone was seen a single time. The V call is TRBV28, the J call TRBJ2-5; TRBD2 agrees at 14 bases. The CDR3 is made up of 16 amino acids. The germline gives CDR1 MDHEN, CDR2 SYDVKM. The V and J ends lost 4 bases and 2 bases, in that order; junction bases with no gene match: 3. Here the CDR3 DNA reads TGTGCCAGCAGTTCCGGGACTAGCGGGGGACAAGAGACCCAGTACTTC. It encodes CASSSGTSGGQETQYF.